The 16 T cell receptor beta chains given below trace back to one sample, sequenced in a study of T cells in localized non-small cell lung cancer. The protocol was immunoSEQ multiplex PCR, while the TCRdb copy is restricted to in-frame clones and leaves out a portion. The sample lists roughly 38,000 clones; about 87% were seen once. The sample consisted of peripheral blood, taken before any cancer treatment. These receptors came from a man between 18 and 50 years old with stage I lung adenocarcinoma.

V usage is TRBV10-3 and J usage is TRBJ2-4; D is ambiguous. The CDR3 has 17 residues. Trimming removed 0 bases at V and 0 bases at J, with 12 bases between. Germline V CDR1 and CDR2: ENHRY, SYGVKD. In nucleotides, the CDR3 is TGTGCCATCAGTGAGTCGGTAGGGTTGATAGCCAAAAACATTCAGTACTTC. Translation: CAISESVGLIAKNIQYF.

CDR3 in DNA: TGTGCCAGCAGCCAAGGGGGACAGGGGGGAAACACCATATATTTT. Amino acids: CASSQGGQGGNTIYF. The V call is TRBV4-2, the J call TRBJ1-3, with 10 nucleotides matching TRBD1. The ends lost 1 base at V and 4 bases at J; junction bases unmatched: 1. In germline, CDR1 is LGHNA, CDR2 YNFKEQ. The CDR3 is 15 amino acids.

This chain links TRBV5-8 with TRBJ1-1; D gene unclear. Trimming took 3 bases from V and 6 from J, leaving 15 bases between them. The CDR3 is made up of 14 amino acids. Germline V CDR1 and CDR2: SGHTS, YDEGEE. The CDR3 nucleotides read TGTGCCAGCAGCTCCCATGGGGTTAACTCTGAAGCTTTCTTT. The encoded protein is CASSSHGVNSEAFF.

V gene TRBV11-2 combines with J gene TRBJ1-4; possibly TRBD1 for D (6 bases). V lost 2 bases and J 5 bases, leaving 9 bases between the germline ends. The germline CDR1 and CDR2 sequences are SGHAT and FQNNGV. The CDR3 totals 14 residues. CDR3 residues: CASSLQGRNEKLFF. DNA for the CDR3: TGTGCCAGCAGCTTACAGGGGAGGAATGAAAAACTGTTTTTT.

V and J are TRBV7-6 and TRBJ2-5; 7 bases are a match to TRBD1. The junction had 2 bases not matched to a gene; V was cut back by 4 bases and J by 0 bases. This CDR3 is 14 amino acids long. The germline V gene encodes CDR1 SGHVS and CDR2 FNYEAQ. As DNA, the CDR3 is TGTGCCAGCAGCTGGGGACAGAACCAAGAGACCCAGTACTTC. Amino acid sequence: CASSWGQNQETQYF. Based on the CDR3 plus reference TRBV7-6 and TRBJ2-5, the full variable domain is GAGVSQSPRYKVTKRGQDVALRCDPISGHVSLYWYRQALGQGPEFLTYFNYEAQQDKSGLPNDRFSAERPEGSISTLTIQRTEQRDSAMYRCASSWGQNQETQYFGPGTRLLVL.

The chain has TRBV12-5 and TRBJ1-1; weak D call: TRBD1 (5 bases). The CDR3 is made up of 13 amino acids. V lost 3 bases, J lost 1 base, and 6 bases lay in between. Per germline, CDR1 LGHNT and CDR2 FRNRAP. In nucleotides, the CDR3 is TGTGCTAGTGGTTTCGGGGGGAACACTGAAGCTTTCTTT. It specifies CASGFGGNTEAFF. Drawing the rest from reference TRBV12-5 and TRBJ1-1, the complete variable domain is DARVTQTPRHKVTEMGQEVTMRCQPILGHNTVFWYRQTMMQGLELLAYFRNRAPLDDSGMPKDRFSAEMPDATLATLKIQPSEPRDSAVYFCASGFGGNTEAFFGQGTRLTVV.

The rearrangement links TRBV20-1 to TRBJ1-1; D remains ambiguous. The ends were cut back, 7 bases at V and 1 base at J, with 7 bases in the middle. In germline, CDR1 is DFQATT, CDR2 SNEGSKA (reference sequence). The CDR3 spans 11 residues. The CDR3 DNA reads TGCAGTGGAGAACGGAACACTGAAGCTTTCTTT. Encoded protein: CSGERNTEAFF.

The genes are TRBV7-6 and TRBJ2-1, with D perhaps TRBD1 or TRBD2 (5 bases each). CDR1 SGHVS and CDR2 FNYEAQ come from the germline V gene. This CDR3 has 18 amino acids. Trimming shortened V by 5 bases and J by 5 bases, and 25 bases separated the two germline ends. CDR3 sequence: CASSQIGGSKQVDNEQFF. Written as DNA, the CDR3 is TGTGCCAGCAGCCAAATTGGGGGTTCGAAACAAGTGGACAATGAGCAGTTCTTC.

CDR3: CASSLRGGANTEAFF. Here the CDR3 DNA reads TGTGCCAGCAGCTTAAGAGGAGGGGCGAACACTGAAGCTTTCTTT. The chain links TRBV5-4 to TRBJ1-1; perhaps TRBD1 as D (5 bases). Between the trimmed V and J ends, which lost 2 bases and 1 base, there was a span of 12 bases. The germline V gene encodes CDR1 SGHNT and CDR2 YYREEE (reference sequence). The CDR3 is 15 residues long.

The DNA of the CDR3 is TGTGCCAGCAGCCCCCGGGTAGCGGGATACAATGAGCAGTTCTTC. Protein: CASSPRVAGYNEQFF. The rearrangement joins TRBV7-8 to TRBJ2-1; 8 nucleotides align to TRBD2. With 5 bases clipped from V and 4 bases from J, the junction kept 7 bases outside the gene matches. Per germline, CDR1 SGHVS and CDR2 FQNEAQ. The CDR3 sequence is 15 residues long.

V and J are TRBV5-1 and TRBJ2-3; TRBD1 matches 10 bases. Germline trimming cut 5 bases from V and 3 bases from J; bases unmatched to any gene: 6. The V gene's germline CDR1 is SGHRS and CDR2 YFSETQ. This CDR3 is built from 15 residues. The CDR3 bases are TGCGCCAGCAGAGTCGACAGGGGGCTGACAGATACGCAGTATTTT. Encoded protein: CASRVDRGLTDTQYF. The complete variable domain, with remaining parts taken from reference TRBV5-1 and TRBJ2-3, reads KAGVTQTPRYLIKTRGQQVTLSCSPISGHRSVSWYQQTPGQGLQFLFEYFSETQRNKGNFPGRFSGRQFSNSRSEMNVSTLELGDSALYLCASRVDRGLTDTQYFGPGTRLTVL.

The gene calls are TRBV19 and TRBJ2-7; 7 bases are shared with TRBD1. CDR3 size: 13 residues. The J segment lost 2 bases and the V segment lost 5 bases, leaving 3 bases of the junction unmatched. Germline V gene sequence: CDR1 LNHDA, CDR2 SQIVND (reference sequence). DNA for the CDR3: TGTGCCAGTAGTCCGACAGGGACCTACGAGCAGTACTTC. Its translation: CASSPTGTYEQYF.

The genes are TRBV9 and TRBJ2-1; no reliable D call. Trimming shortened V by 1 base and J by 9 bases, and 8 bases separated the two germline ends. CDR3 length: 12 amino acids. Germline CDR1 SGDLS, CDR2 YYNGEE. CDR3 nucleotide sequence: TGTGCCAGCAGCGTAAGCGTAGGTGAGCAGTTCTTC. Amino acids: CASSVSVGEQFF.

V is TRBV30 and J is TRBJ2-1, with D unresolved. The CDR3 runs to 16 residues. V was pared by 0 bases and J by 4 bases, with 16 bases between. Per the germline V gene, CDR1 is GTSNPN and CDR2 is SVGIG (reference sequence). CDR3 protein: CAWSVQDTIPYNEQFF. In DNA, the CDR3 is TGTGCCTGGAGTGTACAAGACACCATCCCGTACAATGAGCAGTTCTTC.

The chain couples TRBV19 to TRBJ1-6; no clear D gene. With 5 bases removed from V and 7 bases from J, the gap between germline ends came to 18 bases. This CDR3 is built from 16 residues. The germline V gene encodes CDR1 LNHDA and CDR2 SQIVND (reference sequence). CDR3 protein: CASSAGPLWQNSPLHF. CDR3 coding DNA: TGTGCCAGTAGTGCCGGGCCCCTCTGGCAAAATTCACCCCTCCACTTT.

This clone occurred once. The J gene is TRBJ2-7, the V gene TRBV5-1; 12 nucleotides agree with TRBD1. V gave up 5 bases and J gave up 7 bases; unmatched junction bases: 13. The CDR3 length is 16 residues. The V gene's germline CDR1 is SGHRS and CDR2 YFSETQ. Here the CDR3 reads CASRETGTGGSGEQYF. CDR3 nucleotides: TGCGCCAGCAGGGAAACCGGGACAGGGGGCTCGGGGGAGCAGTACTTC. Full variable domain (missing parts from reference TRBV5-1 and TRBJ2-7): KAGVTQTPRYLIKTRGQQVTLSCSPISGHRSVSWYQQTPGQGLQFLFEYFSETQRNKGNFPGRFSGRQFSNSRSEMNVSTLELGDSALYLCASRETGTGGSGEQYFGPGTRLTVT.